These 18 T cell receptor beta chains share one sample of origin, sequenced in a study of blood T cell repertoires in COVID-19. TCRdb keeps only in-frame clones here, not all; method: immunoSEQ multiplex PCR. Here the sample spans roughly 62,000 clones, roughly 79% being singletons. Sequenced sample: peripheral blood. The receptors stem from a man aged 60 to 75 with acute or convalescent COVID-19.

This chain joins TRBV25-1 and TRBJ2-7, with TRBD1 matching 8 bases. The CDR3 runs 14 residues. Trimming took 1 base from V and 6 from J; bases not matched to a gene: 5. Germline V gives CDR1 MGHDK, CDR2 SYGVNS. CDR3 nucleotide sequence: TGTGCCAGCAGTGAATTGGACAGGGCGGGCGAGCAGTACTTC. Amino acid sequence: CASSELDRAGEQYF.

V and J are TRBV6-5 and TRBJ1-5; 7 bases agree with TRBD1. The CDR3 is made up of 14 amino acids. The germline V gene encodes CDR1 MNHEY and CDR2 SVGAGI. J was trimmed by 3 bases and V by 4 bases; bases with no gene match: 3. Here the CDR3 DNA reads TGTGCCAGCAGTTCACAGGGGCTCAATCAGCCCCAGCATTTT. Encoded protein: CASSSQGLNQPQHF.

This chain joins TRBV28 and TRBJ2-1, with 11 nucleotides matching TRBD1. In germline, CDR1 is MDHEN, CDR2 SYDVKM. V shed 5 bases and J 12 bases; nucleotides not matched to a gene: 6. The CDR3 has 13 residues. In DNA form, the CDR3 reads TGTGCCAGCAGTCCGGGACAGGGGGTTTCGCAGTTCTTC. Translated, it gives CASSPGQGVSQFF.

This sequence joins TRBV27 and TRBJ2-6; D not resolved. The CDR3 loop spans 18 amino acids. The germline CDR1 and CDR2 sequences are MNHEY and SMNVEV (reference sequence). The V end was cut by 5 bases, the J end by 0 bases, with 17 bases between. The CDR3 is CASSPRSFPRSGANVLTF. CDR3 bases: TGTGCCAGCAGTCCCCGCAGTTTCCCACGCTCTGGGGCCAACGTCCTGACTTTC. Full variable domain (outside the CDR3, taken from reference TRBV27 and TRBJ2-6): EAQVTQNPRYLITVTGKKLTVTCSQNMNHEYMSWYRQDPGLGLRQIYYSMNVEVTDKGDVPEGYKVSRKEKRNFPLILESPSPNQTSLYFCASSPRSFPRSGANVLTFGAGSRLTVL.

The sample holds one count of this clone. The rearrangement uses TRBV5-1 and TRBJ2-5; 14 bases line up with TRBD2. The V gene's germline CDR1 is SGHRS and CDR2 YFSETQ. CDR3 length: 16 amino acids. Unmatched junction bases numbered 6, after V lost 4 bases and J lost 4 bases. This CDR3 is CASSPGLAGGRETQYF. The CDR3 DNA sequence: TGCGCCAGCAGCCCCGGACTAGCGGGGGGAAGAGAGACCCAGTACTTC. The variable domain in full, completed from reference TRBV5-1 and TRBJ2-5, reads KAGVTQTPRYLIKTRGQQVTLSCSPISGHRSVSWYQQTPGQGLQFLFEYFSETQRNKGNFPGRFSGRQFSNSRSEMNVSTLELGDSALYLCASSPGLAGGRETQYFGPGTRLLVL.

The chain joins TRBV7-6 to TRBJ2-2; 7 nucleotides match TRBD2. The CDR3 is 15 residues long. The germline gives CDR1 SGHVS, CDR2 FNYEAQ. V lost 5 bases, J lost 3 bases, and 6 bases stayed unmatched. The CDR3 bases are TGTGCCAGCAGCCCCCTGGGGGGGGACACCGGGGAGCTGTTTTTT. It specifies CASSPLGGDTGELFF.

The chain couples TRBV5-5 to TRBJ1-2; D is perhaps TRBD1 (6 bases). Trimming cost V 0 bases and J 8 bases, with 17 bases left between them. CDR1 SGHKS and CDR2 YYEKEE come from the germline V gene (reference sequence). This CDR3 is built from 15 residues. In DNA form, the CDR3 reads TGTGCCAGCAGCTTGGTGGGCCTCCCTGGGGGCGGCTACACCTTC. Its protein is CASSLVGLPGGGYTF.

V usage is TRBV7-9 and J usage is TRBJ1-4; the D gene is possibly TRBD1 (6 bases). V lost 2 bases and J lost 6, with 19 bases in between. This CDR3 has 17 amino acids. Germline values: CDR1 SEHNR, CDR2 FQNEAQ (reference sequence). Here the CDR3 reads CASSLTSWGRGHEKLFF. CDR3 in DNA: TGTGCCAGCAGCTTAACTTCTTGGGGCAGGGGACATGAAAAACTGTTTTTT.

This chain links TRBV18 with TRBJ2-2, with D tentatively TRBD1 (6 bases). Germline assignment: CDR1 KGHSH and CDR2 LQKENI. Trimming took 8 bases from V and 1 from J, leaving 11 bases between them. The CDR3 length is 14 residues. CDR3 residues: CASLGQLNTGELFF. CDR3 coding DNA: TGTGCCAGCCTTGGACAGCTGAACACCGGGGAGCTGTTTTTT.

V usage is TRBV11-3 and J usage is TRBJ1-3; 9 nucleotides match TRBD1. This CDR3 region has 16 residues. CDR1 is SGHNT, CDR2 YENEEA, per germline. With 3 bases clipped from V and 5 bases from J, the junction kept 8 bases outside the gene matches. The CDR3: CASSFPSDRGRNTIYF. CDR3 coding DNA: TGTGCCAGCAGCTTTCCATCGGACAGGGGAAGAAACACCATATATTTT.

This chain joins TRBV10-3 and TRBJ1-1; 10 bases are a match to TRBD1. Germline V gene lookup returns CDR1 ENHRY and CDR2 SYGVKD. The V gene end was trimmed by 4 bases and the J gene end by 3 bases; junction bases not matched to a gene: 5. The length of the CDR3 is 15 residues. The CDR3 here is CAISGDRGQDTEAFF. As DNA, the CDR3 is TGTGCCATCAGTGGTGACAGGGGGCAGGACACTGAAGCTTTCTTT.

The J gene is TRBJ1-1, the V gene TRBV19; D ambiguous. The CDR3 runs to 15 residues. The ends were cut back, 6 bases at V and 2 bases at J, with 16 bases in the middle. CDR1 and CDR2 (germline): LNHDA, SQIVND (reference sequence). The DNA of the CDR3 is TGTGCCAGTAGAAGCGGTCCGGGTTCCAACACTGAAGCTTTCTTT. Its protein is CASRSGPGSNTEAFF.

The V call is TRBV7-9, the J call TRBJ1-4, with 7 bases matching TRBD1. The CDR3 consists of 14 residues. The J segment lost 8 bases and the V segment lost 4 bases, leaving 7 bases of the junction unmatched. Germline V gene data show CDR1 as SEHNR and CDR2 as FQNEAQ (reference sequence). CDR3 sequence reads: CASSSRDSGEKLFF. DNA for the CDR3: TGTGCCAGCAGCTCCCGGGACAGTGGAGAAAAACTGTTTTTT.

In its sample, this clone was seen a few times. The rearrangement joins TRBV5-6 to TRBJ1-3, with D possibly matching TRBD1 (6 bases). The germline V gene has CDR1 SGHDT and CDR2 YYEEEE. The CDR3 is 14 amino acids. V shed 4 bases and J shed 0 bases, with 8 bases lying between them. The CDR3 loop reads CASSRGGSGNTIYF. In DNA form, the CDR3 reads TGTGCCAGCAGCAGAGGGGGCTCTGGAAACACCATATATTTT.

The chain has TRBV9 and TRBJ1-4; D possibly corresponds to TRBD1 (5 bases). CDR3 length: 14 amino acids. Trimming stripped 4 bases from V and 4 bases from J, with 11 bases between. Germline V lookup: CDR1 SGDLS, CDR2 YYNGEE. The CDR3 spells CASSPPGGNEKLFF. CDR3 coding DNA: TGTGCCAGCAGCCCCCCGGGGGGTAATGAAAAACTGTTTTTT.

The rearrangement links TRBV2 to TRBJ2-1, with 12 bases that match TRBD2. The V gene's germline CDR1 is SNHLY and CDR2 FYNNEI. The length of the CDR3 is 15 residues. After removal of 6 bases from V and 8 bases from J, the junction contained 8 bases not matched to a gene. CDR3 region: CASSNLAGGRDEQFF. Here the CDR3 DNA reads TGTGCCAGCAGCAACCTAGCGGGGGGGCGGGATGAGCAGTTCTTC.

The V gene is TRBV7-9, the J gene TRBJ2-5, with 8 bases aligning to TRBD1. CDR1 and CDR2 from the germline V gene are SEHNR and FQNEAQ (reference sequence). This CDR3 comprises 15 residues. With V trimmed by 5 bases and J by 2 bases, 7 bases remained unmatched. CDR3 residues: CASSQDRVPQETQYF. For the CDR3, the DNA is TGTGCCAGCAGCCAGGACAGGGTACCTCAAGAGACCCAGTACTTC.

CDR3 nucleotide sequence: TGTGCCAGCTCACCCGGTTTGGCCAGGGACTACACCTTC. This encodes CASSPGLARDYTF. This sequence joins TRBV18 and TRBJ1-2; the D gene is possibly TRBD1 (5 bases). The CDR3 consists of 13 residues. The V and J ends lost 3 bases and 10 bases respectively, with 15 bases between them. CDR1 and CDR2 from the germline V gene are KGHSH and LQKENI.